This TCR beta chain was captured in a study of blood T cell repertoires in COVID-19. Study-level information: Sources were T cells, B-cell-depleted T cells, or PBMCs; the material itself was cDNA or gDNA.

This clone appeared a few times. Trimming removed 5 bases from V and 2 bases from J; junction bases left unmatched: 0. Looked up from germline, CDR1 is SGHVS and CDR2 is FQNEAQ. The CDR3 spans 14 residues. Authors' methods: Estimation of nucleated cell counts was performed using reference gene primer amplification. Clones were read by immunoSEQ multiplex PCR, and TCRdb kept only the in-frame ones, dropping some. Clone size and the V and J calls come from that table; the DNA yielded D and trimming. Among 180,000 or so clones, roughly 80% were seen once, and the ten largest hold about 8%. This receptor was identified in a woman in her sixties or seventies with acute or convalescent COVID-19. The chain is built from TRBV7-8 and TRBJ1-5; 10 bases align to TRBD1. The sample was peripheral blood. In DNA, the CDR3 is TGTGCCAGCAGCGGGACAGGGGGCAATCAGCCCCAGCATTTT. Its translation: CASSGTGGNQPQHF.